This T cell receptor (beta chain) was sequenced during a study of T-cell reconstitution after alpha-beta-depleted transplantation in children (dated by TCRdb to 2016 to 2018). Concerning the study at large: The study quantitatively tracked T-cell immune reconstitution after TCRalphabeta/CD19-depleted allogeneic hematopoietic cell transplantation in children using TCR repertoire profiling.

Summary of the overall study and its limitations: Over subsequent months, a decline in hyperexpanded clone frequencies was noted, and after one year, T-cell counts and TCRbeta diversity were mostly ascribed to newly produced T cells. The apparently early alphabetaT-cell count recovery about two months after transplant was reportedly dependent on only several hundred rapidly expanded clones derived from non-depleted graft cells. The high TCRbeta diversity at day 60 in some patients was ascribed to recipient T cells and intrathymic progenitors that had survived conditioning.

There are a few counts of this clonotype. Its antigen remains unidentified. The record has no base qualities; no much larger clone is one base away. Library construction relied on PCR. The run used an Illumina HiSeq 2500. TCR libraries were prepared with molecular barcoding, using unique molecular identifiers to normalize TCRbeta repertoire quantification. TCRdb's own reprocessing of the public reads used fastp at Q25 and MiXCR and kept productive beta chains. CDR3 protein sequences are deduplicated, and each keeps its most common genes and DNA. The sample has approximately 500,000 distinct CDR3 sequences on record, 27% of them singletons. The ten largest make up 35% to 40% of the sample. The sample's treatment or condition label, in plain terms: allogeneic hematopoietic cell transplantation with graft depleted of TCRalphabeta T cells and CD19 B cells. The transplant recipients were children given TCRalphabeta/CD19-depleted allogeneic hematopoietic cell grafts.

Between the V and J ends, shortened by 3 bases and 7 bases respectively, the junction contains 13 bases. Taken from cysteine to phenylalanine, the CDR3 has 14 residues. Solely the CDR3 DNA is kept, with 42 bases framed from the first base. The TCR was taken from a boy younger than two with Wiskott-Aldrich syndrome, due to receive a stem cell transplant. Recombination linked TRBV12-3 or TRBV12-4 to TRBJ2-1; a weak D assignment points to TRBD1 (5 bases agree). Sequencing was performed on PBMCs, taken before TCRalphabeta/CD19-depleted stem cell transplant. This receptor carries the CDR3 CASSFSQGWNEQFF. Read as DNA, the sequence is TGTGCCAGCAGTTTTTCCCAGGGTTGGAATGAGCAGTTCTTC.